Below are 3 T cell receptor beta chains sequenced from a single sample in a study of Ad26.COV2.S vaccination and SARS-CoV-2 variants. Measured with immunoSEQ multiplex PCR; TCRdb has only the in-frame clones, and not every one. The sample carries 440,000 or so clones, about 88% recorded once. Treatment in this sample: over 15 received Ad26.COV2.S at low or high dose, single or two shots; roughly five received placebo; per-sample allocation not given. Sampling was performed 63 days after the first vaccine or placebo injection. Sequenced material: peripheral blood, taken in a trial of Ad26.COV2.S vaccine versus placebo. The receptors come from a person aged 18-60 years who received the Ad26.COV2.S COVID-19 vaccine or a placebo.

V is TRBV6-5 and J is TRBJ1-6; D call uncertain. This CDR3 has 14 residues. Looked up from germline, CDR1 is MNHEY and CDR2 is SVGAGI. Between the trimmed V and J ends, which lost 0 bases and 16 bases, there was a span of 16 bases. The CDR3 region is CASSYSKTGKLLHF. The CDR3, as DNA: TGTGCCAGCAGTTACTCAAAGACTGGGAAATTACTCCACTTT.

The chain uses TRBV5-1 and TRBJ2-3, with 9 bases identical to TRBD2. Trimming at V came to 5 bases and at J to 6 bases, leaving 10 bases not matched to a gene. The length of the CDR3 is 15 residues. Germline CDR1 and CDR2: SGHRS and YFSETQ. The CDR3 DNA reads TGCGCCAGCAGTCCCGACAGGGCGGGGGGGGATACGCAGTATTTT. Encoded protein: CASSPDRAGGDTQYF. The whole variable domain, remainder taken from reference TRBV5-1 and TRBJ2-3, is KAGVTQTPRYLIKTRGQQVTLSCSPISGHRSVSWYQQTPGQGLQFLFEYFSETQRNKGNFPGRFSGRQFSNSRSEMNVSTLELGDSALYLCASSPDRAGGDTQYFGPGTRLTVL.

J is TRBJ1-5 and V is TRBV4-1; D not certain. This CDR3 contains 14 residues. Germline V gene sequence: CDR1 MGHRA, CDR2 YSYEKL. The germline V and J ends were trimmed by 2 bases and 5 bases, with 10 bases remaining between them. CDR3 in DNA: TGCGCCAGCAGCCAAAGGTCAGCAGATCAGCCCCAGCATTTT. Its protein is CASSQRSADQPQHF.